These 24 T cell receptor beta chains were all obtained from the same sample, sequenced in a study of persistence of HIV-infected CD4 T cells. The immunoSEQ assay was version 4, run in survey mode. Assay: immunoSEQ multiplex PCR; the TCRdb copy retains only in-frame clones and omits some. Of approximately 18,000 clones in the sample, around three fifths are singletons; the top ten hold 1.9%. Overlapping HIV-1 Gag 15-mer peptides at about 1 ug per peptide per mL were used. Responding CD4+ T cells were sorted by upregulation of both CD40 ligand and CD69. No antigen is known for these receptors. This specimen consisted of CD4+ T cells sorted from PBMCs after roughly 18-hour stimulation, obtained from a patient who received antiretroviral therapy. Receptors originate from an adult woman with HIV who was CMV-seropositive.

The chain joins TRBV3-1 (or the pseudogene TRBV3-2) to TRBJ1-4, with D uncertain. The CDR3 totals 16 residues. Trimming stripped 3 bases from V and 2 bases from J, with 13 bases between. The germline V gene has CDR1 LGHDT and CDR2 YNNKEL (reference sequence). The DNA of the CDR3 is TGTGCCAGCAGCCAGGACCTTGGACTGACTAATGAAAAACTGTTTTTT. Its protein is CASSQDLGLTNEKLFF.

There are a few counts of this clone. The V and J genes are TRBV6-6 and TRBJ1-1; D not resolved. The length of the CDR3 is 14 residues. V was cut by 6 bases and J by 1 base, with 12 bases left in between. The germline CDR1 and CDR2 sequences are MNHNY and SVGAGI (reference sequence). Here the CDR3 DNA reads TGTGCCAGCAGCACCTCCCCGCCGAACACTGAAGCTTTCTTT. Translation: CASSTSPPNTEAFF.

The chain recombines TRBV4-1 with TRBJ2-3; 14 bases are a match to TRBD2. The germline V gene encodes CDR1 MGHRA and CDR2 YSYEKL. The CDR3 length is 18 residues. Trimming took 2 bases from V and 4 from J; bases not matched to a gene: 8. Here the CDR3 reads CASSQTRTSGGRADTQYF. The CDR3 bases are TGCGCCAGCAGCCAAACCCGGACTAGCGGGGGGAGGGCAGATACGCAGTATTTT.

CDR3 in amino acids: CASSQVSGGASTDTQYF. Written as DNA, the CDR3 is TGTGCCAGCAGCCAAGTTAGCGGGGGGGCTAGCACAGATACGCAGTATTTT. This chain links TRBV3-1 (or the pseudogene TRBV3-2) with TRBJ2-3; 11 bases map to TRBD2. The CDR3 extends over 17 amino acids. The trim removed 1 base at V and 0 bases at J, leaving 3 bases unmatched. CDR1 and CDR2 from the germline V gene are LGHDT and YNNKEL (reference sequence).

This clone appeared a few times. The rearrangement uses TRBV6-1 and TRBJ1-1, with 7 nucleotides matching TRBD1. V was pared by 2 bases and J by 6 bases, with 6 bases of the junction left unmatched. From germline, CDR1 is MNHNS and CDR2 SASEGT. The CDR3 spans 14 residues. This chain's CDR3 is CASSERQGTAEAFF. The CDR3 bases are TGTGCCAGCAGTGAACGACAGGGAACGGCTGAAGCTTTCTTT.

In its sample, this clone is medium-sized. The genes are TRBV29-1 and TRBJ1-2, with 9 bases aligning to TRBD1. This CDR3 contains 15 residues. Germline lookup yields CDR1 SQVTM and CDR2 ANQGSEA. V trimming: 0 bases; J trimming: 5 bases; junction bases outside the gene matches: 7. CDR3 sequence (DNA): TGCAGCGTTGAAGATCCAAGGACAGGGGTTTATGGCTACACCTTC. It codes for CSVEDPRTGVYGYTF.

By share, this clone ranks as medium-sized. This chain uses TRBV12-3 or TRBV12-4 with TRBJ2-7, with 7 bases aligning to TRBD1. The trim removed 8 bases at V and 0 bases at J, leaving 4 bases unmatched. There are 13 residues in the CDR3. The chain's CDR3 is CASSDRASYEQYF. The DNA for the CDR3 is TGTGCCAGCTCCGACAGGGCCTCCTACGAGCAGTACTTC.

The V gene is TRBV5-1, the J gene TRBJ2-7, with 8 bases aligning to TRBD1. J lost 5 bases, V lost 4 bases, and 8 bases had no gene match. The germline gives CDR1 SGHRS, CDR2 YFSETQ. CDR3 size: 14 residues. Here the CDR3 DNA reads TGCGCCAGCAGCAAGCAGGACAGGGTCGACGAGCAGTACTTC. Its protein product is CASSKQDRVDEQYF.

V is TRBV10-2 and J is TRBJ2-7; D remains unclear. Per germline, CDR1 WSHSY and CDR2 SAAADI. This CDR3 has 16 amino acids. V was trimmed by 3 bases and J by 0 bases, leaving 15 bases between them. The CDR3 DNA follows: TGCGCCAGCAGTGACCACCGACGGACGAGCTCCTACGAGCAGTACGTC. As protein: CASSDHRRTSSYEQYV.

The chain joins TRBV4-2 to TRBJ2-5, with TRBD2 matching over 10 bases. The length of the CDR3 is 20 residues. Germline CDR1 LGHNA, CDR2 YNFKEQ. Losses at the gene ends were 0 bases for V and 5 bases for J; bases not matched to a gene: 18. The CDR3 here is CASSQDGAPVAGGPGETQYF. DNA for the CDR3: TGTGCCAGCAGCCAAGATGGGGCCCCTGTAGCGGGGGGCCCGGGCGAGACCCAGTACTTC.

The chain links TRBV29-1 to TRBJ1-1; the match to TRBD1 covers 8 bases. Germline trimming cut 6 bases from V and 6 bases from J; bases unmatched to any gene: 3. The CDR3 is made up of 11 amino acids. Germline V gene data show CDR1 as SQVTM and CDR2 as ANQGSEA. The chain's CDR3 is CSVAGGPEAFF. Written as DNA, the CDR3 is TGCAGCGTGGCAGGGGGCCCTGAAGCTTTCTTT.

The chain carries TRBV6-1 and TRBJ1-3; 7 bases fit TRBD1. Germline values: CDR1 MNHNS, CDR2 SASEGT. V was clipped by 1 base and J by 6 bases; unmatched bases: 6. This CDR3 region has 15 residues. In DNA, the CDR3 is TGTGCCAGCAGTGAAGTTCCGGGACAGCTAAACACCATATATTTT. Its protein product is CASSEVPGQLNTIYF.

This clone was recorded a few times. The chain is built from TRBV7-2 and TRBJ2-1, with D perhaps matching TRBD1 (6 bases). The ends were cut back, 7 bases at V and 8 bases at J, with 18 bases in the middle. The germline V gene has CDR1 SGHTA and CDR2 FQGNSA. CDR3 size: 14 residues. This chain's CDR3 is CASKRTRGVDEQFF. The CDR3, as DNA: TGTGCCAGCAAGAGAACCAGGGGAGTTGATGAGCAGTTCTTC.

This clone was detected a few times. CDR3 sequence reads: CASTGGPTGELFF. The CDR3 nucleotides are TGTGCCAGCACCGGGGGCCCCACCGGGGAGCTGTTTTTT. This sequence joins TRBV6-5 and TRBJ2-2; D assignment may be TRBD1 or TRBD2 (6 bases each). This CDR3 region has 13 residues. Germline lookup yields CDR1 MNHEY and CDR2 SVGAGI. Trimming cost V 7 bases and J 4 bases, with 10 bases left between them.

The CDR3 nucleotides are TGTGCCAGCAGCTTACGGGGGAGTGGAGGGTATGGCTACACCTTC. It yields the protein CASSLRGSGGYGYTF. This chain joins TRBV7-2 and TRBJ1-2; D is possibly TRBD1 (5 bases). CDR1 is SGHTA and CDR2 is FQGNSA in the germline V gene. The CDR3 runs to 15 residues. The V gene lost 2 bases and the J gene lost 5 bases, with 15 bases spanning the gap.

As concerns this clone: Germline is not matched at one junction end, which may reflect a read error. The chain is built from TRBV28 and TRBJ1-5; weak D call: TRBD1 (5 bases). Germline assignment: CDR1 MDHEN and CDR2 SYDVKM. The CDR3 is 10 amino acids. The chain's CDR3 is CASFPGPRDF. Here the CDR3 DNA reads TGTGCCAGTTTTCCAGGGCCTAGGGATTTT. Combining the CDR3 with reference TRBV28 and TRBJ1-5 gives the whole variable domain DVKVTQSSRYLVKRTGEKVFLECVQDMDHENMFWYRQDPGLGLRLIYFSYDVKMKEKGDIPEGYSVSREKKERFSLILESASTNQTSMYLCASFPGPRDFGDGTRLSIL.

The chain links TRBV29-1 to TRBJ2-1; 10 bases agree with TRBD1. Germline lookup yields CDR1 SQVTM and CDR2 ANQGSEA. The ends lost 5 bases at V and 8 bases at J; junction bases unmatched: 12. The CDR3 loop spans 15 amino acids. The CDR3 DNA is TGCAGCGTTCCGGGACAGGGGACCCTCTGGGATGAGCAGTTCTTC. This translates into CSVPGQGTLWDEQFF.

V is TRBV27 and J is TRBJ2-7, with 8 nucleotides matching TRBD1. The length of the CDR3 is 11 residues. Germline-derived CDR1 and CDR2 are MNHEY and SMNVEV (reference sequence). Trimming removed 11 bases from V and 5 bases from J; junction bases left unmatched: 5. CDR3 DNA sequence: TGTGCCTCTTACAGGGGGGACGAGCAGTACTTC. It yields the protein CASYRGDEQYF.

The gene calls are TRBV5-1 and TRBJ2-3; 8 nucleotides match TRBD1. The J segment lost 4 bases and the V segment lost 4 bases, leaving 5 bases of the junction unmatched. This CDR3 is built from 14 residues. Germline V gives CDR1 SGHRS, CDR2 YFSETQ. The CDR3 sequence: CASSADREADTQYF. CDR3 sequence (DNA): TGCGCCAGCAGCGCGGACAGGGAGGCAGATACGCAGTATTTT.

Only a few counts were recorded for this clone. CDR3 DNA: TGTGCCAGCAGCTTGAGGGGGCAAGAGACCCAGTACTTC. Residues: CASSLRGQETQYF. V usage is TRBV5-4 and J usage is TRBJ2-5, with D perhaps matching TRBD1 (6 bases). The length of the CDR3 is 13 residues. Germline V lookup: CDR1 SGHNT, CDR2 YYREEE (reference sequence). Between the trimmed V and J ends, which lost 1 base and 2 bases, there was a span of 6 bases.

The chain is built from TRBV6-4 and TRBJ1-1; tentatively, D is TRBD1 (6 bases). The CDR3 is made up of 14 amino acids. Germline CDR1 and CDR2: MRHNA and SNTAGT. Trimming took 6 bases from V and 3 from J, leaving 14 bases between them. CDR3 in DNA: TGTGCCAGCAGAAACTCAAACAGGGACACTGAAGCTTTCTTT. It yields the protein CASRNSNRDTEAFF.

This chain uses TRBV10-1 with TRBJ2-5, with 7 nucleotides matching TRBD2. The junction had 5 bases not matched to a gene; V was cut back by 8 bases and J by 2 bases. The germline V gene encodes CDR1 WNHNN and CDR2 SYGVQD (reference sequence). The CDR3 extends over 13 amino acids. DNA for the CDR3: TGCGCCAGCGGTCCGGGGGGACAAGAGACCCAGTACTTC. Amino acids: CASGPGGQETQYF.

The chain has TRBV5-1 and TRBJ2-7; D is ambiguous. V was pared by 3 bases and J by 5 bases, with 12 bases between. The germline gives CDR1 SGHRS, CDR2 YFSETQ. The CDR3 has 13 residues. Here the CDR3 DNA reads TGCGCCAGCAGCTCCCAGGTTGTAAACGAGCAGTACTTC. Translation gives CASSSQVVNEQYF.

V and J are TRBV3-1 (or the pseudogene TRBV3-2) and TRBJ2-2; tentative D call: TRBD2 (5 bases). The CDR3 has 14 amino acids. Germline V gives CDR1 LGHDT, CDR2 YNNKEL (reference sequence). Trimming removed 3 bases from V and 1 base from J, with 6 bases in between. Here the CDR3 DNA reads TGTGCCAGCAGCCACGAGGGGAACACCGGGGAGCTGTTTTTT. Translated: CASSHEGNTGELFF.